This T cell receptor (beta chain) was identified in a study of blood T cell repertoires in COVID-19. Overall study: Italy, Spain and the United States were the sources of the convalescent and acute COVID-19 samples. Sample material is recorded as cDNA or gDNA derived from T cells, B-cell-depleted T cells, or PBMCs.

The junction had 12 bases not matched to a gene; V was cut back by 1 base and J by 7 bases. Per the germline V gene, CDR1 is SGHTA and CDR2 is FQGNSA. This CDR3 region has 18 residues. Authors' data handling: Reference gene primer amplification in the assay estimated nucleated cell counts. Data came from immunoSEQ multiplex PCR; TCRdb stores just in-frame clones and leaves some out. Clonal size and the V and J genes are those of that table, whereas D and trimming came from the DNA. The data hold 250,000 to 300,000 clones, with 75% to 90% observed a single time. The TCR was taken from a woman aged 40 to 49 who had recovered from COVID-19. Sequenced: peripheral blood. The chain recombines TRBV7-2 with TRBJ2-4; 11 bases fit TRBD1. The CDR3 region has the DNA TGTGCCAGCAGCTTAGGGACAGGGGGCCAGGGCCGGCGGAACATTCAGTACTTC. Its protein product is CASSLGTGGQGRRNIQYF.